The T cell receptor beta chain described here comes from a study of CD8 T cells in Susac syndrome. Study-wide findings and caveats: Expansion of Susac CD8+ clones peaked in TEMRA cells and in active patients.

Only a few counts were recorded for this clonotype. Its antigen remains unidentified. A quantity of roughly 0.5 to 1 ug RNA underwent reverse transcription using random hexamers. TCRdb used MiXCR to reprocess the immunoSEQ multiplex PCR reads, holding one entry per CDR3 protein. The table lists around 80,000 distinct CDR3 sequences, about 94% of them singletons. Between the trimmed V and J ends, which lost 0 bases and 5 bases, there was a span of 10 bases. CDR3 size: 14 residues. Germline CDR1 and CDR2: MGHRA and YSYEKL. The J gene is TRBJ2-5, the V gene TRBV4-1; possible D gene TRBD2, 6 bases. The clonotype was recovered from a human donor with Susac syndrome. Sequencing was carried out using CD8+ T cells from PBMCs. For the CDR3, the DNA is TGCGCCAGCAGCCAAGAAGGAGGGCACGAGACCCAGTACTTC. This encodes CASSQEGGHETQYF.